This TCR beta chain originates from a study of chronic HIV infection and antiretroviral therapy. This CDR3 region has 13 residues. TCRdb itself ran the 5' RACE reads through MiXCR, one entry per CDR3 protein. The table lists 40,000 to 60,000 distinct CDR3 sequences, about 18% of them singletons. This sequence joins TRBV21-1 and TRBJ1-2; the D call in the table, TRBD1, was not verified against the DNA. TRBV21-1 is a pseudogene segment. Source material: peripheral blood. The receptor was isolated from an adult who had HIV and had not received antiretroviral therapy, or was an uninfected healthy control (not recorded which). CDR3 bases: TGTGCCAGCATCAGACAGGGGAAGGATGGCTACACCTTC. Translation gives CASIRQGKDGYTF.